A selection of T cell receptor beta chains follows, all from one sample in a study of CXCR3-negative and CXCR3-positive naive CD8 T cells. TCRdb re-called the 5' RACE reads, yielding one record per CDR3 amino acid sequence without DNA. This sample's table reports more than 65,000 distinct CDR3 sequences. The sample was naive CXCR3- CD8+ T cells from blood. These receptors were obtained from a human donor in good health. Some clones in this sample may be carry-over from other donors' samples. Each CDR3 is given with its conserved first and last residue. The order of the fields is J gene, V gene, CDR3 protein.

j_call: TRBJ2-7
v_call: TRBV4-1
cdr3_aa: CASSQTTQGHEQYF

j_call: TRBJ2-5
v_call: TRBV7-9
cdr3_aa: CASSSRDSQETQYF

j_call: TRBJ2-1
v_call: TRBV7-6
cdr3_aa: CASSLIGLDNEQFF

j_call: TRBJ2-7
v_call: TRBV6-2/TRBV6-3
cdr3_aa: CASSLWTDTYEQYF

j_call: TRBJ2-7
v_call: TRBV29-1
cdr3_aa: CSVEGGDRRYEQYF

j_call: TRBJ2-1
v_call: TRBV7-6
cdr3_aa: CASRRTPSGEQFF

j_call: TRBJ1-1
v_call: TRBV20-1
cdr3_aa: CSARGEGGTEAFF

j_call: TRBJ2-7
v_call: TRBV12-5
cdr3_aa: CASGLASFLSREVEQYF

j_call: TRBJ2-1
v_call: TRBV12-3/TRBV12-4
cdr3_aa: CASSSPGLDGNEQFF

j_call: TRBJ2-5
v_call: TRBV18
cdr3_aa: CASSPQGFQETQYF

j_call: TRBJ2-7
v_call: TRBV7-8
cdr3_aa: CASSLTNIGTVTYEQYF

j_call: TRBJ1-1
v_call: TRBV7-9
cdr3_aa: CASTYRGVGPMNTEAFF

j_call: TRBJ2-3
v_call: TRBV12-3/TRBV12-4
cdr3_aa: CASRSMGDTQYF

j_call: TRBJ2-7
v_call: TRBV9
cdr3_aa: CASSVGLAGYEQYF

j_call: TRBJ2-7
v_call: TRBV7-9
cdr3_aa: CASSSPRNSFYEQYF